The 6 T cell receptor beta chains listed next were all sequenced from one sample in a study of cytomegalovirus exposure and HLA in healthy donors. The repertoire was sequenced with immunoSEQ multiplex PCR; TCRdb's copy has only in-frame clones and lacks some. The data show roughly 98,000 clones, 87% seen once. The sample consisted of PBMCs. The receptors shown here come from a woman in her thirties in good health and CMV-seronegative.

The DNA for the CDR3 is TGTGCCAGCAGCTTGGGACAGGGGAGGTTTAATGAGCAGTTCTTC. Its protein is CASSLGQGRFNEQFF. The chain couples TRBV5-4 to TRBJ2-1, with 8 bases matching TRBD1. CDR3 length equals 15 residues. CDR1 is SGHNT and CDR2 is YYREEE in the germline V gene (reference sequence). The trim removed 0 bases at V and 7 bases at J, leaving 6 bases unmatched.

The chain has TRBV7-9 and TRBJ2-2; D uncertain. Deletions cut 1 base from V and 7 bases from J, with 10 bases between. Germline values: CDR1 SEHNR, CDR2 FQNEAQ (reference sequence). The CDR3 spans 14 residues. Here the CDR3 DNA reads TGTGCCAGCAGCTTAGAATCCCACGGCGGGGAGCTGTTTTTT. Its translation is CASSLESHGGELFF. Full variable domain (outside the CDR3, taken from reference TRBV7-9 and TRBJ2-2): DTGVSQNPRHKITKRGQNVTFRCDPISEHNRLYWYRQTLGQGPEFLTYFQNEAQLEKSRLLSDRFSAERPKGSFSTLEIQRTEQGDSAMYLCASSLESHGGELFFGEGSRLTVL.

V is TRBV19 and J is TRBJ1-1; tentatively, D is TRBD1 (5 bases). Germline lookup yields CDR1 LNHDA and CDR2 SQIVND (reference sequence). V lost 7 bases and J 4 bases, leaving 16 bases between the germline ends. The CDR3 is 14 residues long. The CDR3 is CASNSGSGTTEAFF. The CDR3 nucleotides read TGTGCCAGTAATAGCGGCTCGGGGACCACTGAAGCTTTCTTT.

Only one count was recorded for this clone. This chain links TRBV5-6 with TRBJ1-4; TRBD1 agrees at 7 bases. V lost 3 bases and J lost 8; bases outside the gene matches: 7. This CDR3 has 14 amino acids. CDR1 is SGHDT and CDR2 is YYEEEE in the germline V gene. The CDR3 sequence: CASSYRGLKEKLFF. The CDR3 bases are TGTGCCAGCAGCTACAGGGGCTTAAAGGAAAAACTGTTTTTT.

The chain employs TRBV5-1 and TRBJ2-2, with 7 positions matching TRBD1. Germline V gives CDR1 SGHRS, CDR2 YFSETQ. After removal of 4 bases from V and 1 base from J, the junction contained 7 bases not matched to a gene. The CDR3 is made up of 16 amino acids. CDR3 sequence: CASSLRQGMNTGELFF. CDR3 bases: TGCGCCAGCAGCCTACGACAGGGAATGAACACCGGGGAGCTGTTTTTT.

This sequence joins TRBV11-3 and TRBJ2-7, with 8 nucleotides matching TRBD1. The trim removed 5 bases at V and 6 bases at J, leaving 9 bases unmatched. CDR3 length: 14 residues. CDR1 SGHNT and CDR2 YENEEA come from the germline V gene. Here the CDR3 reads CASSRGQGRGEQYF. CDR3 bases: TGTGCCAGCAGCCGAGGACAGGGCCGAGGCGAGCAGTACTTC. Complete variable domain (other parts from reference TRBV11-3 and TRBJ2-7): EAGVVQSPRYKIIEKKQPVAFWCNPISGHNTLYWYLQNLGQGPELLIRYENEEAVDDSQLPKDRFSAERLKGVDSTLKIQPAELGDSAVYLCASSRGQGRGEQYFGPGTRLTVT.